The TCR beta chain described here comes from a study of regulatory T cells in long-lasting Graves disease. Ten or more counts support this clonotype. Its antigen is undetermined. Study-level results: The persistent group shared 2,500 to 3,000 public clonotypes, more than the approximately 890 shared by new patients. Samples came from peripheral blood alone, without thyroid tissue. Patients with persistent disease showed a bias toward TRBV28, TRBJ1-2 and TRBJ2-5.

CDR3-region Arm-PCR and iRepertoire HTBI primers produced the TCR beta libraries. TCRdb passed the multiplex PCR reads through MiXCR, listing each CDR3 protein once. In the table there are roughly 450,000 distinct CDR3 sequences, less than 25% of which are singletons. Germline V gene data show CDR1 as SGHAT and CDR2 as FQNNGV. The CDR3 is 15 residues long. The trim removed 8 bases at V and 0 bases at J, leaving 7 bases unmatched. Noted time point: persistent/refractory GD, antithyroid drugs over 5 years with positive TRAb. Researchers made the TCR library from RNA that was extracted from PBMCs. Staff drew approximately 10 milliliters of peripheral blood into EDTA tubes.

The rearrangement joins TRBV11-2 to TRBJ2-7; 10 bases match TRBD2. Sequenced material: peripheral blood mononuclear cells (PBMCs), taken when the disease was refractory, from a patient treated with antithyroid drugs. This sequence was found in a female donor with Graves disease. The CDR3 DNA sequence: TGTGCCAGCCGGCCTAGCGGGAGTAACTCCTACGAGCAGTACTTC. Amino acid sequence: CASRPSGSNSYEQYF.